This entry concerns a single T cell receptor (beta chain). The antigen is undetermined. It was with 60 Vbeta and 13 Jbeta primers that the PCR ran. The data were produced by immunoSEQ multiplex PCR, yet TCRdb's version contains in-frame clones alone and is incomplete. This sample has 150,000 to 200,000 clones, with over 70% found just once. This sample stems from a study of cytomegalovirus exposure and HLA in healthy donors. Study-level findings and limits: Reports state that TCR beta sequences accurately predicted most subjects' HLA-A and HLA-B alleles.

The CDR3 sequence is 13 residues long. V gave up 0 bases and J gave up 5 bases, with 6 bases separating them. Germline CDR1 and CDR2: SGHNT and YYREEE (reference sequence). This clonotype was obtained from a female donor in good health and CMV-seronegative. The material sequenced was PBMCs. The rearrangement joins TRBV5-4 to TRBJ2-1; D remains unclear. CDR3 nucleotides: TGTGCCAGCAGCTTGGCTTTCGACAATGAGCAGTTCTTC. It yields the protein CASSLAFDNEQFF. Looking up the rest from reference TRBV5-4 and TRBJ2-1 gives the full variable domain: ETGVTQSPTHLIKTRGQQVTLRCSSQSGHNTVSWYQQALGQGPQFIFQYYREEENGRGNFPPRFSGLQFPNYSSELNVNALELDDSALYLCASSLAFDNEQFFGPGTRLTVL.